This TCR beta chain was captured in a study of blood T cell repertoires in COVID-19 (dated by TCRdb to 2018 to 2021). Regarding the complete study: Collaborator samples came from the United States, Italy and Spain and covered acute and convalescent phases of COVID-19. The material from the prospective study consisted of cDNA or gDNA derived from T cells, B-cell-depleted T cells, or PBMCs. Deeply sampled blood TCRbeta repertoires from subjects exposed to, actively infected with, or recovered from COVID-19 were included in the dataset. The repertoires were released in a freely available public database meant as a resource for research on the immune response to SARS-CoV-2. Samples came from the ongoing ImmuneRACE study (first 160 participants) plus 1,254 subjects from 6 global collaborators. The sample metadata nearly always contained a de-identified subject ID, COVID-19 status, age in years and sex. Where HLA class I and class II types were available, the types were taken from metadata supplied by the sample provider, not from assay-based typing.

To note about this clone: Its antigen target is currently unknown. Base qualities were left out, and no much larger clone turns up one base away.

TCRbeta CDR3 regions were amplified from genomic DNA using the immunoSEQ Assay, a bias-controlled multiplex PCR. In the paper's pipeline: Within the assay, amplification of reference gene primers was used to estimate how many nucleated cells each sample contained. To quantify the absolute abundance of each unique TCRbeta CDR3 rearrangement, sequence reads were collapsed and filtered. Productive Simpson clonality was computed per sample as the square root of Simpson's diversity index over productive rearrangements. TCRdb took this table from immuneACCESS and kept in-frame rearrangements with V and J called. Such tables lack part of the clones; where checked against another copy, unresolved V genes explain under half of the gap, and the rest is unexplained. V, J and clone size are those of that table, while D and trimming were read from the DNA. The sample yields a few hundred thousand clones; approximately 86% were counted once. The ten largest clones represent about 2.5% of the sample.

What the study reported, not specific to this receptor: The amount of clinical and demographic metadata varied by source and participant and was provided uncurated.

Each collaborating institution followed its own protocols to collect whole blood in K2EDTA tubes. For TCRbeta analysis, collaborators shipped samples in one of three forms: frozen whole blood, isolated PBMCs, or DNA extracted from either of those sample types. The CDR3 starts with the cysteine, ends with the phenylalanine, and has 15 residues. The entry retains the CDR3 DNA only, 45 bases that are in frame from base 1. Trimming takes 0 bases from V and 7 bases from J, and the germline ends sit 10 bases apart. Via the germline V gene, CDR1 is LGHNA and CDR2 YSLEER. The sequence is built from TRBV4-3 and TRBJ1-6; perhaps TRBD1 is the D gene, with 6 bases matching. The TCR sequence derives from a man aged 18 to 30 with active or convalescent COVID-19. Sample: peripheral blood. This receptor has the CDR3 CASSQDTGTNSPLHF. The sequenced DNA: TGCGCCAGCAGCCAAGACACAGGGACCAATTCACCCCTCCACTTT.